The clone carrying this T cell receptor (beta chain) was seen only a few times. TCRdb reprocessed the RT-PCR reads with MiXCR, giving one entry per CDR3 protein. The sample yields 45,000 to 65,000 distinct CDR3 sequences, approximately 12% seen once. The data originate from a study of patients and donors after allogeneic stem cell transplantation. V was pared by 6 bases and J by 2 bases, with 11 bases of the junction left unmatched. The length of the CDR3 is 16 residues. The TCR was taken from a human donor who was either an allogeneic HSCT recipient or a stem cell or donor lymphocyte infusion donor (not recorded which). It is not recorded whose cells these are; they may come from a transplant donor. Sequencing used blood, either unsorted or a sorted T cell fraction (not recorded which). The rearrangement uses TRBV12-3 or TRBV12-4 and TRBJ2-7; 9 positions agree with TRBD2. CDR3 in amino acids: CASSPLGASGTYEQYF. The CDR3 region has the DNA TGTGCCAGCAGCCCCTTAGGGGCTAGCGGGACCTACGAGCAGTACTTC.